Below are 12 T cell receptor beta chains sequenced from a single sample in a study of blood T cell repertoires in COVID-19. Method: immunoSEQ multiplex PCR; TCRdb's copy keeps in-frame clones and lacks some. The data show roughly 100,000 clones, with approximately 92% seen just once and 5.7% held by the top ten. The material sequenced was peripheral blood. These receptors all come from a man aged 50-60 years with active COVID-19.

This clone was seen a single time. The V call is TRBV2, the J call TRBJ1-5; tentatively, D is TRBD1 (5 bases). With 2 bases removed from V and 4 bases from J, the gap between germline ends came to 9 bases. The V gene's germline CDR1 is SNHLY and CDR2 FYNNEI. This CDR3 has 14 residues. The CDR3 reads CASSEMAGNQPQHF. The CDR3, as DNA: TGTGCCAGCAGTGAAATGGCAGGGAATCAGCCCCAGCATTTT.

The chain links TRBV3-1 (or the pseudogene TRBV3-2) to TRBJ2-4; 8 bases align to TRBD1. J lost 6 bases, V lost 2 bases, and 6 bases had no gene match. This CDR3 comprises 15 residues. Germline CDR1 reads LGHDT; CDR2 reads YNNKEL (reference sequence). DNA of the CDR3: TGTGCCAGCAGCCAAACCCGGACAGGGCTAAACATTCAGTACTTC. It codes for CASSQTRTGLNIQYF.

CDR3 sequence (DNA): TGCGCCAGCAGTGAGTCCGGTTCAGATACGCAGTATTTT. It encodes CASSESGSDTQYF. The chain uses TRBV10-1 and TRBJ2-3; D call uncertain. Per the germline V gene, CDR1 is WNHNN and CDR2 is SYGVQD (reference sequence). V lost 0 bases and J lost 4, with 5 bases in between. This CDR3 is 13 amino acids long.

This clone was recorded only once. The V gene is TRBV4-2, the J gene TRBJ1-5; possibly TRBD1 for D (5 bases). The CDR3 is 18 residues long. Germline V gene sequence: CDR1 LGHNA, CDR2 YNFKEQ. The germline V and J ends were trimmed by 0 bases and 1 base, with 16 bases remaining between them. In DNA, the CDR3 is TGTGCCAGCAGCCAAGAACCTCTCCGCAGGGAAAGCAATCAGCCCCAGCATTTT. Translated, it gives CASSQEPLRRESNQPQHF.

The chain joins TRBV2 to TRBJ2-1; TRBD2 agrees at 9 bases. Germline assignment: CDR1 SNHLY and CDR2 FYNNEI. The CDR3 consists of 14 residues. V shed 4 bases and J 10 bases; nucleotides not matched to a gene: 8. The CDR3 DNA reads as TGTGCCAGCAGTGTGGCGGGAGGGCGAGGGGAGCAGTTCTTC. Translating gives CASSVAGGRGEQFF.

J is TRBJ1-1 and V is TRBV13, with D perhaps matching TRBD1 (5 bases). Trimming took off 5 bases at V and 0 bases at J, with 13 bases between the two ends. Germline CDR1 and CDR2: PRHDT and FYEKMQ (reference sequence). This CDR3 has 15 amino acids. CDR3 amino acids: CASSPPTDLNTEAFF. In DNA, the CDR3 is TGTGCCAGCAGCCCGCCGACAGACTTGAACACTGAAGCTTTCTTT.

The genes are TRBV3-1 (or the pseudogene TRBV3-2) and TRBJ1-5, with D hard to call. Deletions cut 0 bases from V and 6 bases from J, with 12 bases between. The CDR3 extends over 15 amino acids. Germline CDR1 and CDR2: LGHDT and YNNKEL (reference sequence). The CDR3 sequence is CASSQDFGVSQPQHF. The DNA for the CDR3 is TGTGCCAGCAGCCAAGACTTCGGGGTAAGTCAGCCCCAGCATTTT.

This chain's CDR3 is CASTGQSNEKLFF. Written as DNA, the CDR3 is TGTGCCAGCACTGGACAGAGTAATGAAAAACTGTTTTTT. The chain links TRBV6-6 to TRBJ1-4, with TRBD1 as a possible D gene (6 bases). There are 13 residues in the CDR3. The germline gives CDR1 MNHNY, CDR2 SVGAGI (reference sequence). V gave up 7 bases and J gave up 4 bases, with 10 bases separating them.

This chain links TRBV18 with TRBJ2-2, with 7 bases matching TRBD2. CDR1 is KGHSH and CDR2 is LQKENI in the germline V gene. J lost 4 bases, V lost 2 bases, and 4 bases had no gene match. This CDR3 comprises 15 residues. CDR3 in DNA: TGTGCCAGCTCACCAGGGAGGGAGCGCACCGGGGAGCTGTTTTTT. Translating gives CASSPGRERTGELFF.

The rearrangement joins TRBV6-7 to TRBJ1-5; D gene unclear. TRBV6-7 is an ORF; its function is uncertain. The CDR3 has 18 amino acids. Between the trimmed V and J ends, which lost 0 bases and 0 bases, there was a span of 15 bases. The CDR3 loop reads CASSYSSRVINSNQPQHF. The CDR3 coding sequence is TGTGCCAGCAGTTACTCCTCCCGGGTAATAAATAGCAATCAGCCCCAGCATTTT.

The chain recombines TRBV7-2 with TRBJ2-7, with D possibly being TRBD1 (5 bases). Germline V gene lookup returns CDR1 SGHTA and CDR2 FQGNSA. The germline V and J ends were trimmed by 5 bases and 1 base, with 12 bases remaining between them. This CDR3 has 14 amino acids. CDR3 coding DNA: TGTGCCAGCAGCCCCGCGGCAGGGTCCTACGAGCAGTACTTC. It is translated as CASSPAAGSYEQYF.

The CDR3 region is CASSPSGSPNTGELFF. The DNA for the CDR3 is TGTGCCAGCAGCCCTAGCGGGAGCCCGAACACCGGGGAGCTGTTTTTT. The rearrangement joins TRBV5-4 to TRBJ2-2; 10 bases match TRBD2. V trimming: 4 bases; J trimming: 0 bases; junction bases outside the gene matches: 3. This CDR3 has 16 residues. CDR1 SGHNT and CDR2 YYREEE come from the germline V gene (reference sequence).